One sample yielded the 4 T cell receptor beta chains listed below, sequenced in a study of T cell repertoires in cytomegalovirus infection (dated by TCRdb to the late 2010s). Reading the label with the study, this specimen's treatment or condition is: in vitro stimulation with specific CMV peptide epitopes to enrich CMV-specific T cells. What these receptors recognize is not known. The data were produced on an Illumina HiSeq 1500. TCRdb itself trimmed the public reads at Q25 with fastp, ran MiXCR and retained productive beta chains. Rows merge per CDR3 protein into single entries with the most common DNA and genes. In this sample the table shows about 900,000 distinct CDR3 sequences, 31% of which occur a single time. Over 11% of the sample lies in the top ten. Here the sequenced sample was cultured CD8+ T cells from PBMCs, taken from culture after CMV antigen stimulation. The source of these receptors is a human donor in good health (CMV status not recorded). Some clones in this sample may be carry-over from other donors' samples.

This clonotype was seen ten or more times. The V gene is TRBV7-2, the J gene TRBJ1-1; 10 bases agree with TRBD1. V lost 2 bases to trimming and J lost 1 base; unmatched junction nucleotides: 7. This CDR3 region has 17 residues. Germline V gene sequence: CDR1 SGHTA, CDR2 FQGNSA. The chain's CDR3 is CASSLSRTGGGNTEAFF. In DNA form, the CDR3 reads TGTGCCAGCAGCTTATCGCGGACAGGGGGGGGGAACACTGAAGCTTTCTTT.

The rearrangement joins TRBV6-2 or TRBV6-3 to TRBJ2-7, with D perhaps matching TRBD2 (6 bases). CDR1 is MNHEY, CDR2 SVGEGT, per germline. This CDR3 is 13 amino acids long. V lost 5 bases, J lost 6 bases, and 14 bases lay in between. CDR3: CASSPRDLGEQYV. In DNA form, the CDR3 reads TGTGCCAGCAGTCCCAGGGACTTGGGCGAGCAGTACGTC.

The chain employs TRBV7-9 and TRBJ1-2, with TRBD1 matching over 8 bases. With 6 bases clipped from V and 8 bases from J, the junction kept 14 bases outside the gene matches. The CDR3 is 15 amino acids. Germline V gene data show CDR1 as SEHNR and CDR2 as FQNEAQ (reference sequence). CDR3 region: CASRNGDRLYEGYTF. CDR3 nucleotides: TGTGCCAGCAGGAATGGGGACAGGTTGTATGAAGGCTACACCTTC.

In this sample, this clonotype turned up a few times. The CDR3 DNA sequence: TGTGCCAGCAGTTCCGGGGACCCGTGGGAGCAGTACTTC. Its translation: CASSSGDPWEQYF. The chain has TRBV6-5 and TRBJ2-7; either TRBD1 or TRBD2 may fit D (5 bases each). This CDR3 contains 13 residues. V gave up 4 bases and J gave up 7 bases, with 14 bases separating them. CDR1 is MNHEY, CDR2 SVGAGI, per germline.